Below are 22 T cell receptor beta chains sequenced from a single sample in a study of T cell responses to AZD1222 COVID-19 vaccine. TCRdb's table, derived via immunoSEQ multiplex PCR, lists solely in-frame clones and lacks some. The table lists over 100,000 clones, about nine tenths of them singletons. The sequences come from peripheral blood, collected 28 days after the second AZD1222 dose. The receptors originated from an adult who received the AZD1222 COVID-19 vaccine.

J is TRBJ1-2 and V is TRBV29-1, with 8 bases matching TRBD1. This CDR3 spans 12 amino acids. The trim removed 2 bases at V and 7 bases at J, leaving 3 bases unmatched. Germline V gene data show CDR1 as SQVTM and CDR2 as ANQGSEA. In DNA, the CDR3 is TGCAGCGTTGAACAGGGGGCGCGTGGCTACACCTTC. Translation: CSVEQGARGYTF.

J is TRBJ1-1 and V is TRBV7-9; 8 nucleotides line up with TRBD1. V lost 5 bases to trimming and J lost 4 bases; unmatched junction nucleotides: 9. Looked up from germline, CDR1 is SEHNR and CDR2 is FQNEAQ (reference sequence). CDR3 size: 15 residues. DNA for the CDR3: TGTGCCAGCAGCGGGCGGACAGGGCAGAGCACTGAAGCTTTCTTT. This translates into CASSGRTGQSTEAFF.

CDR3 protein: CASRPTGPGYGYTF. CDR3 coding DNA: TGTGCCAGTAGGCCTACGGGACCCGGCTACGGCTACACCTTC. The genes are TRBV19 and TRBJ1-2; D may be TRBD1 (5 bases). The germline gives CDR1 LNHDA, CDR2 SQIVND (reference sequence). V shed 6 bases and J shed 8 bases, with 19 bases lying between them. This CDR3 comprises 14 residues.

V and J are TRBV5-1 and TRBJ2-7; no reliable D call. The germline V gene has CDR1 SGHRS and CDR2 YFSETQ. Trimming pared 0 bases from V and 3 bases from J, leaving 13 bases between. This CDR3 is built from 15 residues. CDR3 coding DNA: TGCGCCAGCAGCTTGGGACATGCAAGAGACTACGAGCAGTACTTC. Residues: CASSLGHARDYEQYF.

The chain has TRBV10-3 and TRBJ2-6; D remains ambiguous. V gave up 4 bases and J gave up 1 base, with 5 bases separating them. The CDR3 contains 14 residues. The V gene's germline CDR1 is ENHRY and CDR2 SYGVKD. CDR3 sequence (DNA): TGTGCCATCAGTGGGATATCTGGGGCCAACGTCCTGACTTTC. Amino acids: CAISGISGANVLTF.

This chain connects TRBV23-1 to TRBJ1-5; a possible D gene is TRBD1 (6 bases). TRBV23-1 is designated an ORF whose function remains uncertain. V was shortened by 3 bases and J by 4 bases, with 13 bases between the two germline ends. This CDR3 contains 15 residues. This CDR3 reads CASSHSHRVNQPQHF. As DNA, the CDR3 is TGCGCCAGCAGTCATTCTCACAGGGTAAATCAGCCCCAGCATTTT.

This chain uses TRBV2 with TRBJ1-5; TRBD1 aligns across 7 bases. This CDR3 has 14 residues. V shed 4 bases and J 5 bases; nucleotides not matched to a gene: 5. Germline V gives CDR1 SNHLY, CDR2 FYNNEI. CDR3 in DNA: TGTGCCAGCAGTGGACAGGGAGTGGATCAGCCCCAGCATTTT. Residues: CASSGQGVDQPQHF.

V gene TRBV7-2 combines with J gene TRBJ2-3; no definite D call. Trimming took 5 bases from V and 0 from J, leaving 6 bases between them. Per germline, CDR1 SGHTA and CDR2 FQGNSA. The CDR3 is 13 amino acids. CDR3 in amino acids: CASSTPSTDTQYF. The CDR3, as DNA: TGTGCCAGCAGCACCCCTAGCACAGATACGCAGTATTTT.

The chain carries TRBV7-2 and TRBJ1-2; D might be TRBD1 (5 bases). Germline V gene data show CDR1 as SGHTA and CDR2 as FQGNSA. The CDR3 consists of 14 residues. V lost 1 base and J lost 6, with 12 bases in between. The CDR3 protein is CASSLERGGNGYTF. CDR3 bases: TGTGCCAGCAGCTTAGAACGGGGGGGGAATGGCTACACCTTC.

In DNA form, the CDR3 reads TGCGCCAGCAGCCCTCTGGAGGTTCAAGATGAAAAACTGTTTTTT. Its protein is CASSPLEVQDEKLFF. The J gene is TRBJ1-4, the V gene TRBV4-1, with unresolved D. V shed 4 bases and J shed 6 bases, with 15 bases lying between them. This CDR3 contains 15 residues. The germline V gene encodes CDR1 MGHRA and CDR2 YSYEKL.

DNA for the CDR3: TGTGCCAGCAGTTACTCCGGGACATCTATTCCCAAACTGTTTTTT. Translation gives CASSYSGTSIPKLFF. The chain has TRBV6-5 and TRBJ1-4; TRBD1 is a possible D gene (6 bases). The length of the CDR3 is 15 residues. V gave up 0 bases and J gave up 11 bases, with 16 bases separating them. CDR1 and CDR2 from the germline V gene are MNHEY and SVGAGI.

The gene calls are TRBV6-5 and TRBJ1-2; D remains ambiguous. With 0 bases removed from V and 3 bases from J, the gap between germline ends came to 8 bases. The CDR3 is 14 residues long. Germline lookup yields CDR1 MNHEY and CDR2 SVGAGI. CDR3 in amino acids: CASSYSTLYYGYTF. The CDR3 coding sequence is TGTGCCAGCAGTTACTCGACTTTGTACTATGGCTACACCTTC.

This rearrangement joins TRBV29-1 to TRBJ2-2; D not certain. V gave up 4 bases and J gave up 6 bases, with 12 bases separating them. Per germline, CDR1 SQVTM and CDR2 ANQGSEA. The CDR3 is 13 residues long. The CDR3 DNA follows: TGCAGCGTTGGTGGGTTTGACTCCGGGGAGCTGTTTTTT. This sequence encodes CSVGGFDSGELFF.

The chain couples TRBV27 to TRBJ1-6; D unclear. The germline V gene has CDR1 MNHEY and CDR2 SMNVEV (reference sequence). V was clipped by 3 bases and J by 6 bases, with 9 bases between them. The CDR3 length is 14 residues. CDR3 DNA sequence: TGTGCCAGCAGTTTGGACCTCCCTAATTCACCCCTCCACTTT. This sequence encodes CASSLDLPNSPLHF.

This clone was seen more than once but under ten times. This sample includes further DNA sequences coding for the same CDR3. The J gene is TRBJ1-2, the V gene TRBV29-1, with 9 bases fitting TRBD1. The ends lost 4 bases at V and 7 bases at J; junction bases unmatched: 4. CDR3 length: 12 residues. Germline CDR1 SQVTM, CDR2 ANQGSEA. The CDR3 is CSVGDRVGGYTF. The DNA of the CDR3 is TGCAGCGTTGGGGACAGGGTTGGTGGCTACACCTTC.

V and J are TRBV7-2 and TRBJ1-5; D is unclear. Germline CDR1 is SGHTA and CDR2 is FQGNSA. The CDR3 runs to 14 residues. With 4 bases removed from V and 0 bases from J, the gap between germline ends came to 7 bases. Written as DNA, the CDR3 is TGTGCCAGCAGCTGGGCTTATAGCAATCAGCCCCAGCATTTT. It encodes CASSWAYSNQPQHF.

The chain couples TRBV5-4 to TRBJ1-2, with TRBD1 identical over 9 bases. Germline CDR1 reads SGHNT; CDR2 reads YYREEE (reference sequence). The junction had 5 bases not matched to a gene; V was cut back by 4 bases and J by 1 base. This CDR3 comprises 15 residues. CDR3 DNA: TGTGCCAGCAGCCTGGACAGGGGCCTTAACTATGGCTACACCTTC. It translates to CASSLDRGLNYGYTF.

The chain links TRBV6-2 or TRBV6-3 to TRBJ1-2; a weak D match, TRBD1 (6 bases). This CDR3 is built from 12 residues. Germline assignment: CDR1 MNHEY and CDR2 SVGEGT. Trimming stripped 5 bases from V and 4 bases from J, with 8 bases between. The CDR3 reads CASSQTGYGYTF. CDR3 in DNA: TGTGCCAGCAGTCAGACAGGCTATGGCTACACCTTC.

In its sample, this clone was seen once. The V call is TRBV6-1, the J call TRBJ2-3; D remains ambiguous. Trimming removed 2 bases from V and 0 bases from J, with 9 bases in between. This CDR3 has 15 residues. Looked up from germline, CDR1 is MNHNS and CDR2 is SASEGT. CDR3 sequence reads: CASSEIHDSTDTQYF. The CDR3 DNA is TGTGCCAGCAGTGAAATCCACGATAGCACAGATACGCAGTATTTT.

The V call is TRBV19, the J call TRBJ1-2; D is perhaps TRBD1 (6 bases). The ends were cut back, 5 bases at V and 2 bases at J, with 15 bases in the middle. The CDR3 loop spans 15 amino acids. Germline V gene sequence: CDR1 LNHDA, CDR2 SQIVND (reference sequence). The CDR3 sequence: CASSLSGVANYGYTF. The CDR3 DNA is TGTGCCAGTAGTCTGTCAGGGGTGGCGAACTATGGCTACACCTTC.

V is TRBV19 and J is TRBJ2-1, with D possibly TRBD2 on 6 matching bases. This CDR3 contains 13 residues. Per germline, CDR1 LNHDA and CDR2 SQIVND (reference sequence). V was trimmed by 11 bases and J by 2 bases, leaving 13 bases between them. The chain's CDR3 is CASNGGAYNEQFF. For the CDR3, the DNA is TGTGCCTCAAACGGGGGTGCCTACAATGAGCAGTTCTTC. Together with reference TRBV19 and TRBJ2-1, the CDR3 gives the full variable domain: DGGITQSPKYLFRKEGQNVTLSCEQNLNHDAMYWYRQDPGQGLRLIYYSQIVNDFQKGDIAEGYSVSREKKESFPLTVTSAQKNPTAFYLCASNGGAYNEQFFGPGTRLTVL.

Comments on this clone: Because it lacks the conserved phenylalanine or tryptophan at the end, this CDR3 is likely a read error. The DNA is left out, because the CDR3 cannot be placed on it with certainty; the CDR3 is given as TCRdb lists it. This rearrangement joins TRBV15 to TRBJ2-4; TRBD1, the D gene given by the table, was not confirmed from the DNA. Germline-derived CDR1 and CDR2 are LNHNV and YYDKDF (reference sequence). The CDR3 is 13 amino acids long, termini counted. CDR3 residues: CATSRDYGTGVLL.